This T cell receptor beta chain was profiled in a study of blood T cell repertoires in COVID-19 (dated by TCRdb to about 2020). Background for the entire study: The collaborator samples originated in the United States, Italy and Spain and spanned the acute and convalescent phases of COVID-19. The material from the prospective study consisted of cDNA or gDNA derived from T cells, B-cell-depleted T cells, or PBMCs. Deeply sampled blood TCRbeta repertoires from subjects exposed to, actively infected with, or recovered from COVID-19 were included in the dataset. The repertoires were made available in a free public database intended to serve as a resource for research on the immune response to SARS-CoV-2. Samples were obtained from the ongoing ImmuneRACE study (first 160 participants) and from 1,000 to 1,500 subjects provided by 6 global collaborators. The sample metadata nearly always contained a de-identified subject ID, COVID-19 status, age in years and sex. Where available, HLA class I and class II types were taken from metadata supplied by the sample provider and were not determined by assay-based typing.

Whole blood was collected in K2EDTA tubes by collaborating institutions according to the institutions' own protocols. For TCRbeta analysis, collaborators shipped samples in one of three forms: frozen whole blood, isolated PBMCs, or DNA extracted from either of those sample types. TCRbeta CDR3 regions were amplified from genomic DNA by means of the immunoSEQ Assay, a bias-controlled multiplex PCR. In the original analysis: Nucleated cell counts per sample were estimated from amplification of reference gene primers within the assay. To quantify the absolute abundance of each unique TCRbeta CDR3 rearrangement, sequence reads were collapsed and filtered. For each sample, productive Simpson clonality was calculated by taking the square root of Simpson's diversity index across productive rearrangements. TCRdb provides this immuneACCESS table in a form limited to in-frame rearrangements. Some clones are lacking; in checked studies, under half of them reflect an unresolved V gene, and why the rest are absent is not known. V and J calls and clone size are as listed in that table; D and trimming were resolved from the DNA. The sample table contains tens of thousands of clones; only one count was recorded for around 87% of them. Of the sample, 5.2% is held by the ten largest clones.

The paper as a whole reports these results and caveats: Clinical and demographic metadata were provided uncurated, with the amount varying by source and participant.

About this clone itself: Its antigen is currently not known. The record has no base qualities; no much larger clone is one base away.

V drops 5 bases and J drops 0 bases, leaving 11 bases in between. CDR1 MNHEY and CDR2 SVGEGT were looked up in the germline V gene. Reading from cysteine to phenylalanine, the CDR3 counts 15 amino acids. Just CDR3 DNA is preserved here, 45 bases in frame from base 1. The rearranged chain carries TRBV6-2 or TRBV6-3 and TRBJ1-3, with the D gene not confidently named. This clonotype was sampled from a man between 45 and 60 years old with active COVID-19. Input material: peripheral blood. The DNA reads as follows: TGTGCCAGCAGTCAAACAAAAAGCTCTGGAAACACCATATATTTT. It is translated as CASSQTKSSGNTIYF.